These T cell receptor beta chains were read from a single sample in a study of STAT5B mutations in CD4+ large granular lymphocyte leukemia. Assay used: immunoSEQ multiplex PCR; TCRdb lists only in-frame clones, some missing. The sample records some 34,000 clones, about four fifths being singletons. The specimen sequenced was CD4+ T cells from blood buffy coats. The origin of the receptors is a human donor in good health. Each CDR3 is given with its conserved first and last residue. Fields, in order: D gene, clone size, J gene, V gene, CDR3 protein, CDR3 DNA. A D gene is named only where the DNA matches it firmly. Size tells how often a clone was seen (once, few, many) or the class of an expanded clone, and some rows leave it out.

d_gene: TRBD2; abundance: NA; j_gene: TRBJ2-3; v_gene: TRBV7-2; CDR3aa: CASSLQPGLAGSGTQYF; CDR3nt: TGTGCCAGCAGCTTACAACCGGGACTAGCGGGAAGTGGGACGCAGTATTTT
d_gene: TRBD2; abundance: once; j_gene: TRBJ2-5; v_gene: TRBV28; CDR3aa: CASSNSLPGTSEETQYF; CDR3nt: TGTGCCAGCAGCAACTCCCTCCCCGGGACTAGCGAAGAGACCCAGTACTTC
d_gene: NA; abundance: NA; j_gene: TRBJ1-3; v_gene: TRBV18; CDR3aa: CASSQLGHSGNTIYF; CDR3nt: TGTGCCAGCTCACAATTGGGGCACTCTGGAAACACCATATATTTT
d_gene: TRBD2; abundance: NA; j_gene: TRBJ2-7; v_gene: TRBV7-2; CDR3aa: CATTTSGEPYEQYF; CDR3nt: TGTGCCACCACGACTAGCGGGGAGCCCTACGAGCAGTACTTC
d_gene: NA; abundance: NA; j_gene: TRBJ2-1; v_gene: TRBV19; CDR3aa: CASSIGLVNNEQFF; CDR3nt: TGTGCCAGTAGTATAGGTCTCGTCAACAATGAGCAGTTCTTC
d_gene: NA; abundance: NA; j_gene: TRBJ1-3; v_gene: TRBV10-3; CDR3aa: CAIRPGTAHIGNTIYF; CDR3nt: TGTGCCATCAGACCCGGGACGGCACATATTGGAAACACCATATATTTT
d_gene: NA; abundance: NA; j_gene: TRBJ1-5; v_gene: TRBV4-1; CDR3aa: CASSQGRGTLQPQHF; CDR3nt: TGCGCCAGCAGCCAAGGCAGGGGAACTCTCCAGCCCCAGCATTTT
d_gene: NA; abundance: NA; j_gene: TRBJ2-7; v_gene: TRBV29-1; CDR3aa: CSVAHYEQYF; CDR3nt: TGCAGCGTGGCACACTACGAGCAGTACTTC
d_gene: TRBD2; abundance: NA; j_gene: TRBJ2-1; v_gene: TRBV9; CDR3aa: CASSVRTSGSYNEQFF; CDR3nt: TGTGCCAGCAGCGTGCGAACTAGCGGGAGTTACAATGAGCAGTTCTTC
d_gene: NA; abundance: NA; j_gene: TRBJ2-3; v_gene: TRBV7-8; CDR3aa: CASSPPKQDTQYF; CDR3nt: TGTGCCAGCAGCCCCCCGAAGCAAGATACGCAGTATTTT
d_gene: NA; abundance: NA; j_gene: TRBJ2-1; v_gene: TRBV29-1; CDR3aa: CSVGPFLSYNEQFF; CDR3nt: TGCAGCGTTGGCCCCTTCCTATCATACAATGAGCAGTTCTTC
d_gene: NA; abundance: NA; j_gene: TRBJ1-5; v_gene: TRBV7-2; CDR3aa: CASSPSPGAGQPQHF; CDR3nt: TGTGCCAGCAGCCCTTCCCCAGGGGCTGGACAGCCCCAGCATTTT
d_gene: NA; abundance: NA; j_gene: TRBJ2-3; v_gene: TRBV18; CDR3aa: CASSPGGSTDTQYF; CDR3nt: TGTGCCAGCTCACCGGGGGGATCCACAGATACGCAGTATTTT
d_gene: TRBD2; abundance: NA; j_gene: TRBJ2-7; v_gene: TRBV5-4; CDR3aa: CASSSLAGGAYEQYF; CDR3nt: TGTGCCAGCAGCTCTCTAGCGGGAGGAGCCTACGAGCAGTACTTC
d_gene: NA; abundance: few; j_gene: TRBJ1-5; v_gene: TRBV7-9; CDR3aa: CASTTGTENQPQHF; CDR3nt: TGTGCCAGCACCACCGGGACGGAGAATCAGCCCCAGCATTTT
d_gene: NA; abundance: NA; j_gene: TRBJ2-3; v_gene: TRBV10-3; CDR3aa: CAIRTPESTDTQYF; CDR3nt: TGTGCCATCAGGACCCCGGAGAGCACAGATACGCAGTATTTT
d_gene: NA; abundance: NA; j_gene: TRBJ2-3; v_gene: TRBV7-6; CDR3aa: CASSSPNVMGLTDTQYF; CDR3nt: TGTGCCAGCAGCTCCCCCAACGTGATGGGCTTGACAGATACGCAGTATTTT
d_gene: TRBD2; abundance: NA; j_gene: TRBJ2-1; v_gene: TRBV7-3; CDR3aa: CASSPTGTSGRNEQFF; CDR3nt: TGTGCCAGCAGCCCCACCGGGACTAGCGGGAGGAATGAGCAGTTCTTC